This note documents a single T cell receptor (beta chain) sequence. Antigen unknown. The data derive from a study of CD8 T cells in Susac syndrome. Blood CD8+ and CD4+ T cells underwent high-throughput TCR beta sequencing. The multiple sclerosis controls were treatment-naive patients, and their relapsing-remitting disease was stable or active. Regarding the study as a whole: The study acknowledged a relatively small number of individuals in its TCR sequencing and HLA analysis.

A quantity of about 0.45 to 1 ug RNA underwent reverse transcription using random hexamers. immunoSEQ multiplex PCR amplified TCR beta CDR3 across 54 Vbeta, 13 Jbeta. MiXCR was run by TCRdb on the immunoSEQ multiplex PCR reads, yielding one entry per CDR3 protein. The sample holds around 77,000 distinct CDR3 sequences, 95% to 96% seen once. Sequencing was done on a sample of CD4+ T cells from PBMCs. This TCR was recovered from a human donor with multiple sclerosis.

This CDR3 reads CATSEALAGGAADTQYF. The CDR3 DNA is TGTGCCACCAGTGAGGCGCTGGCGGGGGGAGCCGCAGATACGCAGTATTTT. The V gene is TRBV24-1, the J gene TRBJ2-3; 8 bases agree with TRBD2. CDR3 size: 17 residues. V lost 4 bases to trimming and J lost 4 bases; unmatched junction nucleotides: 12. Germline values: CDR1 KGHDR, CDR2 SFDVKD.